This T cell receptor (beta chain) was profiled in a study of blood T cell repertoires in COVID-19. For the study at large: Specimens from acute and convalescent COVID-19 originated in the United States, Italy and Spain. In each case, the material was cDNA or gDNA derived from T cells, B-cell-depleted T cells, or PBMCs.

The CDR3 loop spans 14 amino acids. Germline assignment: CDR1 SGHNT and CDR2 YENEEA. J gave up 3 bases and V 5 bases, and 1 base lay outside the gene matches. The authors' processing: Reference gene primer amplification yielded estimated nucleated cell counts. The assay was immunoSEQ multiplex PCR, and TCRdb's table has in-frame clones only and misses some. V, J and clone size are taken as reported in that table, and D and trimming were inferred from the DNA itself. This table has over 100,000 clones, roughly 80% appearing once. The sequenced sample consisted of peripheral blood. The chain employs TRBV11-3 and TRBJ2-2, with TRBD1 matching over 9 bases. This TCR derives from a human donor in a cohort sampled during active COVID-19. CDR3 nucleotides: TGTGCCAGCAGCCGGGACAGGGACACCGGGGAGCTGTTTTTT. Protein product: CASSRDRDTGELFF.